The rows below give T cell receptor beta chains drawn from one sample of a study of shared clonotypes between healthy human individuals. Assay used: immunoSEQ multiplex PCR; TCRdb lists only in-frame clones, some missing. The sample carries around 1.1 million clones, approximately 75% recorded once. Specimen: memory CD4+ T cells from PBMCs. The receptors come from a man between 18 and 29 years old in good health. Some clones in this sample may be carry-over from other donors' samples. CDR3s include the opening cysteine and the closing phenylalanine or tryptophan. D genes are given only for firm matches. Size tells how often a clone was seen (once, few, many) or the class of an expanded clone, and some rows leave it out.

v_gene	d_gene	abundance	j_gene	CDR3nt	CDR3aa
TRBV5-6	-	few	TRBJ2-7	TGTGCCAGCAGCTTGTTAGGGCAGGGAGGCTACGAGCAGTACTTC	CASSLLGQGGYEQYF
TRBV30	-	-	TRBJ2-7	TGTGCCCGGACAGAGGGGCACGAGCAGTACTTC	CARTEGHEQYF
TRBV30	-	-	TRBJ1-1	TGTGCCTGGAGGGACCTCGGGTTTAGGGCTGAAGCTTTCTTT	CAWRDLGFRAEAFF
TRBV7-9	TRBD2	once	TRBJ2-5	TGTGCCAGCAACCTCCCGGGACTATATGACGAGACCCAGTACTTC	CASNLPGLYDETQYF
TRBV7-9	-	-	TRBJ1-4	TGTGCCAGCAGCTTCGAGGGAGCGACTAATGAAAAACTGTTTTTT	CASSFEGATNEKLFF
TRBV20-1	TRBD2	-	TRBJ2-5	TGCAGTGCGGGACTAGCTGAGACCCAGTACTTC	CSAGLAETQYF
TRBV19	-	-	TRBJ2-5	TGTGCCAGTAGCAGTATAGGGTGGGTAGCGGAAGAGACCCAGTACTTC	CASSSIGWVAEETQYF
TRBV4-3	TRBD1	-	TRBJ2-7	TGCGCCAGCAGCCCCCGGACAGGTTCAGGCGAGCAGTACTTC	CASSPRTGSGEQYF
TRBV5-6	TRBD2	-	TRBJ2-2	TGTGCCAGCAGCAGGGGAGGGACTAGCGGCGCGAACACCGGGGAGCTGTTTTTT	CASSRGGTSGANTGELFF
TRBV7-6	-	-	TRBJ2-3	TGTGCCAGCAGCGAAGGGGTAAGACTGGGCACAGATACGCAGTATTTT	CASSEGVRLGTDTQYF
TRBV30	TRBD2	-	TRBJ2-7	TGTGCCTGGCGTCTAGCGGGAGGTGGGTACGAGCAGTACTTC	CAWRLAGGGYEQYF
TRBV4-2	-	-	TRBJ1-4	TGTGCCAGCAGCGGAAGGGCGGAGACTAATGAAAAACTGTTTTTT	CASSGRAETNEKLFF
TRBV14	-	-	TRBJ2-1	TGTGCCAGCAGCCAATTGAATCAGGAGATGACCTACAATGAGCAGTTCTTC	CASSQLNQEMTYNEQFF
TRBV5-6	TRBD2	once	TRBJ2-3	TGTGCCAGCAGCTTCTTAGCGGGAGGGACAGATACGCAGTATTTT	CASSFLAGGTDTQYF
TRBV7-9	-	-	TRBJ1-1	TGTGCCAGCAGCTTAGCCGGTGACACTGAAGCTTTCTTT	CASSLAGDTEAFF
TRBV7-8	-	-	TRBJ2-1	TGTGCCAGCAGCTCCTACCGGGTCCCATCCTACAATGAGCAGTTCTTC	CASSSYRVPSYNEQFF
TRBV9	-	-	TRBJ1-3	TGTGCCAGCAGCGTATCCCCACGGGGCTCTGGAAACACCATATATTTT	CASSVSPRGSGNTIYF
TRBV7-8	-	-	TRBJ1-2	TGTGCCAGCAGCTTAGGGGGGACCTATGGCTACACCTTC	CASSLGGTYGYTF
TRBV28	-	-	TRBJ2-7	TGTGCCAGCAGTTTCGGCAGGGTCCGGAACGAGCAGTACTTC	CASSFGRVRNEQYF
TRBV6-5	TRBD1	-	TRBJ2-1	TGTGCCAGCAGGACAGGGGGCTCCTACAATGAGCAGTTCTTC	CASRTGGSYNEQFF
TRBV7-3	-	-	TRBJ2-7	TGTGCCAGCAGCTTAACGGTGGGGAGTAGCCGCTACGAGCAGTACTTC	CASSLTVGSSRYEQYF
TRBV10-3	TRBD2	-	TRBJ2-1	TGTGCCATCTGTGAGTCGAGAGGGGGACTAGCGGGAGTTGATGAGCAGTTCTTC	CAICESRGGLAGVDEQFF
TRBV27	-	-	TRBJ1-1	TGTGCCAGCAGTGGCAGAGGCGAGGCTGAAGCTTTCTTT	CASSGRGEAEAFF
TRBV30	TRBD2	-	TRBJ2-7	TGTGCCTGGGGGGGAGTTGCGGGAGTATCCGAGCAGTACTTC	CAWGGVAGVSEQYF
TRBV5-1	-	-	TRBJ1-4	TGCGCCAGCAGCTTGGGGCAGGGAGGAGGCGAAAAACTGTTTTTT	CASSLGQGGGEKLFF
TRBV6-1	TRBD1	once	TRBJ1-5	TGTGCCAGCAGCGTCGACAGGGAAGGGACGCCCCAGCATTTT	CASSVDREGTPQHF
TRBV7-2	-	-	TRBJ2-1	TGTGCCAGCAGCCTGACCGGGACCGACTACAATGAGCAGTTCTTC	CASSLTGTDYNEQFF
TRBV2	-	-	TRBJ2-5	TGTGCCAGCCAGAGGGGAATCCAAGAGACCCAGTACTTC	CASQRGIQETQYF
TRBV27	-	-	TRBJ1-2	TGTGCCAGCAGTATAAAGGCGACTAACTATGGCTACACCTTC	CASSIKATNYGYTF
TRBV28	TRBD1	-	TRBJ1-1	TGTGCCAGCAGTCCCCGACAGGGCCGTCAGAACACTGAAGCTTTCTTT	CASSPRQGRQNTEAFF
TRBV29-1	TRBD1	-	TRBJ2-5	TGCAGCGTTAAAGGACAGGGGCAAGAGACCCAGTACTTC	CSVKGQGQETQYF
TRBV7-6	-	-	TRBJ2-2	TGTGCCAGCAGCCCGAAATCACAGGACACCGGGGAGCTGTTTTTT	CASSPKSQDTGELFF
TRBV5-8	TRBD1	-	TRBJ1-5	TGTGCCAGCAGCGGTACCGGGACAGCCTCTGAGCCCCAGCATTTT	CASSGTGTASEPQHF
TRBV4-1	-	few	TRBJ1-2	TGCGCCAGCAGCCTAATGTGGAGGACAGCAGACTATGGCTACACCTTC	CASSLMWRTADYGYTF
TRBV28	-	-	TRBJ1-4	TGTGCCAGCAGTTTAGCCAGGCTTTCTGGGGAAAAACTGTTTTTT	CASSLARLSGEKLFF
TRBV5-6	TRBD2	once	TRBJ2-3	TGTGCCAGCAGCTTTTCGACTAGCGCATATACGCAGTATTTT	CASSFSTSAYTQYF
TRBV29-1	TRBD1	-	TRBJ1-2	TGCAGCGTTGAAGATCCCCACAGGGGGCGAGACGGCTACACCTTC	CSVEDPHRGRDGYTF
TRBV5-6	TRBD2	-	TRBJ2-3	TGTGCCAGCAGCCCTACCGTAGCGGGATTCACAGATACGCAGTATTTT	CASSPTVAGFTDTQYF
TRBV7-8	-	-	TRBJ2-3	TGTGCCAGCAGCTGGGAGACTGGGAACACAGATACGCAGTATTTT	CASSWETGNTDTQYF
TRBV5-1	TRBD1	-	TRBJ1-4	TGCGCCAGCAGCTGGACAGGTGGTGAAAAACTGTTTTTT	CASSWTGGEKLFF
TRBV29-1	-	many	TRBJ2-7	TGCAGCGTTGACAGGGCTTTGAGCGTGGACGAGCAGTACTTC	CSVDRALSVDEQYF